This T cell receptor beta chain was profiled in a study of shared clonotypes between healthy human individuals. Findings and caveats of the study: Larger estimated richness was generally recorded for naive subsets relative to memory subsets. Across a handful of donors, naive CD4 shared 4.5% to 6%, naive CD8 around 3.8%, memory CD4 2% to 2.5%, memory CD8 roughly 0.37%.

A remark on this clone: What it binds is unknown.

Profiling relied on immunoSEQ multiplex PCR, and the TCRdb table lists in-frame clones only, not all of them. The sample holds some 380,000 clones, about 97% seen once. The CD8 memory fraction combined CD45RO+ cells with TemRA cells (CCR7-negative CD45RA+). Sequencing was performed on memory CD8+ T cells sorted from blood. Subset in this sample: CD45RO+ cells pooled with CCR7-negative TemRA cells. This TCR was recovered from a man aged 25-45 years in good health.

The CDR3 bases are TGTGCCAGTACCACAGGGGGTCAGCCCCAGCATTTT. It codes for CASTTGGQPQHF. V and J are TRBV19 and TRBJ1-5; 8 bases fit TRBD1. The trim removed 7 bases at V and 6 bases at J, leaving 2 bases unmatched. Germline V gene sequence: CDR1 LNHDA, CDR2 SQIVND (reference sequence). The CDR3 has 12 amino acids.